This paragraph reports one T cell receptor beta chain. This CDR3 has 14 amino acids. V dropped 3 bases and J dropped 2 bases, with 11 bases sitting between them. Germline values: CDR1 SGDLS, CDR2 YYNGEE. These data originate in a study of cytomegalovirus exposure and HLA in healthy donors. Both 60 Vbeta primers and 13 Jbeta primers went into the PCR. Assay used: immunoSEQ multiplex PCR; TCRdb lists only in-frame clones, some missing. The sample has 150,000 or so clones; almost 85% are singletons. The material sequenced was PBMCs. This clonotype was sampled from a man between 25 and 39 years old in good health and CMV-seropositive. The rearrangement joins TRBV9 to TRBJ2-5; D is possibly TRBD2 (6 bases). DNA of the CDR3: TGTGCCAGCAGCGGTAGCGGACCGCAAGAGACCCAGTACTTC. This sequence encodes CASSGSGPQETQYF.